This T cell receptor (beta chain) originates from a study of patients and donors after allogeneic stem cell transplantation. Germline values: CDR1 SQVTM, CDR2 ANQGSEA. The CDR3 consists of 13 residues. V dropped 2 bases and J dropped 3; count of bases not matched to a gene: 2. TCRdb re-derived calls from the RT-PCR reads in MiXCR, one entry per CDR3 protein. Of roughly 960,000 distinct CDR3 sequences in the sample, roughly 18% were seen once. The clonotype comes from a human donor who was either an allogeneic HSCT recipient or a stem cell or donor lymphocyte infusion donor (not recorded which). It is not recorded whose cells these are; they may come from a transplant donor. The material sequenced was blood, either unsorted or a sorted T cell fraction (not recorded which). This rearrangement joins TRBV29-1 to TRBJ2-3, with 7 bases lining up with TRBD1. Here the CDR3 DNA reads TGCAGCGTTGAAACAGGGGTAACAGATACGCAGTATTTT. It yields the protein CSVETGVTDTQYF.